These 20 T cell receptor beta chains were sequenced from one sample in a study of cytomegalovirus exposure and HLA in healthy donors. 13 Jbeta primers and 60 Vbeta primers were used for the PCR. Sequencing was performed with immunoSEQ multiplex PCR; in TCRdb, only in-frame clones are kept and a portion is missing. This table holds approximately 130,000 clones, about 9.1% found once. The material sequenced was PBMCs. These receptors all come from a woman aged 40 to 55 in good health and CMV-seropositive.

As to this clone: Likely a read error: the CDR3 ends without its conserved phenylalanine or tryptophan. No DNA is shown, since the ends of the CDR3 on it are uncertain; the CDR3 is the one TCRdb lists. The rearrangement joins TRBV5-1 to TRBJ1-4; the tabulated D call, TRBD1, remains unverified against the DNA. CDR1 and CDR2 from the germline V gene are SGHRS and YFSETQ. The CDR3 is 15 residues long, ends included. The CDR3 here is CASSLAGGTNEKMFL.

The CDR3: CASNPGRGRSYNEQFF. Here the CDR3 DNA reads TGCGCCAGCAACCCGGGGAGGGGGAGATCCTACAATGAGCAGTTCTTC. This chain connects TRBV5-1 to TRBJ2-1; the D gene is possibly TRBD2 (7 bases). The V gene's germline CDR1 is SGHRS and CDR2 YFSETQ. There are 16 residues in the CDR3. V was cut by 6 bases and J by 1 base, with 17 bases left in between.

The chain uses TRBV5-1 and TRBJ2-1, with TRBD1 identical over 11 bases. Germline V CDR1 and CDR2: SGHRS, YFSETQ. This CDR3 is 16 amino acids long. V was pared by 2 bases and J by 6 bases, with 7 bases of the junction left unmatched. The DNA for the CDR3 is TGCGCCAGCAGCTTTTGGACAGGGGGCGCTGGCAATGAGCAGTTCTTC. Protein product: CASSFWTGGAGNEQFF.

The CDR3 coding sequence is TGTGCCAGCAGCTCCTACCACAGAGACGAGCAGTACTTC. Amino acids: CASSSYHRDEQYF. The chain couples TRBV7-8 to TRBJ2-7; D gene unclear. CDR1 is SGHVS and CDR2 is FQNEAQ in the germline V gene. Trimming removed 4 bases from V and 5 bases from J, with 12 bases in between. The CDR3 runs to 13 residues.

Of note for this clone: One end of the junction does not line up with germline, which may come from a read error. The chain couples TRBV6-5 to TRBJ2-3; 8 nucleotides match TRBD1. CDR3 length: 15 amino acids. CDR1 and CDR2 (germline): MNHEY, SVGAGI. The chain's CDR3 is CASSPSSGQGDKQYF. In DNA, the CDR3 is TGTGCCAGCAGTCCATCCTCAGGACAGGGCGATAAGCAGTATTTT.

This clone came up a few times. The chain couples TRBV5-4 to TRBJ2-2, with D possibly being TRBD1 (9 bases). The CDR3 extends over 16 amino acids. Germline loops: CDR1 SGHNT, CDR2 YYREEE (reference sequence). Trimming took 7 bases from V and 1 from J, leaving 17 bases between them. Here the CDR3 DNA reads TGTGCCAGCGCCCGGGGGGGACAGGGGAACACCGGGGAGCTGTTTTTT. It encodes CASARGGQGNTGELFF.

The rearrangement joins TRBV27 to TRBJ2-7; 12 bases match TRBD1. J gave up 7 bases and V 3 bases, and 10 bases lay outside the gene matches. CDR1 and CDR2 from the germline V gene are MNHEY and SMNVEV (reference sequence). This CDR3 has 16 amino acids. DNA for the CDR3: TGTGCCAGCAGTTTTAAGGGGGGACAGGGGGCGGAGGAGCAGTACTTC. Translation gives CASSFKGGQGAEEQYF.

This clone was counted between two and nine times. This sequence joins TRBV9 and TRBJ2-5, with a possible D match to TRBD2 (5 bases). The J call may not be correct, given that the DNA end is closer to TRBJ2-7. The CDR3 totals 14 residues. Germline CDR1 and CDR2: SGDLS and YYNGEE. CDR3 residues: CASSVAEGSYEQYF. In DNA form, the CDR3 reads TGTGCCAGCAGCGTAGCCGAAGGGAGCTACGAGCAGTACTTC.

V usage is TRBV6-1 and J usage is TRBJ2-7; D perhaps matches TRBD1 (6 bases). Germline CDR1 is MNHNS and CDR2 is SASEGT. The CDR3 length is 13 residues. The V end lost 6 bases, the J end lost 3 bases, and 12 bases lay between the germline ends. This chain's CDR3 is CASRRGMNYEQYF. The CDR3 DNA reads as TGTGCCAGCAGGAGGGGGATGAACTACGAGCAGTACTTC.

The V and J genes are TRBV29-1 and TRBJ2-3; D uncertain. The CDR3 is 12 residues long. Trimming removed 6 bases at V and 1 base at J, with 8 bases between. Looked up from germline, CDR1 is SQVTM and CDR2 is ANQGSEA. CDR3 sequence reads: CSVQQGTDTQYF. CDR3 coding DNA: TGCAGCGTCCAGCAGGGCACAGATACGCAGTATTTT.

V usage is TRBV7-9 and J usage is TRBJ2-5; possible D gene TRBD1, 5 bases. V lost 5 bases and J lost 0, with 16 bases in between. The CDR3 runs to 16 residues. Germline loops: CDR1 SEHNR, CDR2 FQNEAQ (reference sequence). The CDR3 sequence is CASSPKGPGYQETQYF. The CDR3, as DNA: TGTGCCAGCAGCCCAAAGGGTCCAGGGTACCAAGAGACCCAGTACTTC.

J is TRBJ2-7 and V is TRBV6-5, with 9 nucleotides matching TRBD2. The V segment lost 7 bases and the J segment 6 bases; nucleotides outside the gene matches: 10. Per the germline V gene, CDR1 is MNHEY and CDR2 is SVGAGI. There are 14 residues in the CDR3. The CDR3 protein is CASIKGAGGSEQYF. The CDR3 nucleotides are TGTGCCAGCATTAAGGGGGCGGGGGGGTCCGAGCAGTACTTC.

This clone was picked up a small number of times. This chain joins TRBV10-3 and TRBJ2-5; 10 nucleotides align to TRBD2. Trimming cost V 3 bases and J 0 bases; bases outside gene matches: 1. CDR1 ENHRY and CDR2 SYGVKD come from the germline V gene. The CDR3 runs 15 residues. Here the CDR3 reads CAISELAGYQETQYF. As DNA, the CDR3 is TGTGCCATCAGTGAACTAGCGGGGTACCAAGAGACCCAGTACTTC.

This chain joins TRBV5-1 and TRBJ2-3, with a tentative D call TRBD1 (6 bases). V lost 2 bases to trimming and J lost 4 bases, with 14 bases between them. CDR3 length equals 15 residues. Germline-derived CDR1 and CDR2 are SGHRS and YFSETQ. Here the CDR3 reads CASSFRGVRADTQYF. CDR3 in DNA: TGCGCCAGCAGCTTCAGGGGAGTACGAGCAGATACGCAGTATTTT.

The rearrangement joins TRBV5-6 to TRBJ2-3; a possible D gene is TRBD1 (6 bases). The CDR3 covers 14 residues. Trimming removed 4 bases at V and 2 bases at J, with 11 bases between. The germline CDR1 and CDR2 sequences are SGHDT and YYEEEE. CDR3: CASSPRQATDTQYF. The DNA of the CDR3 is TGTGCCAGCAGCCCCCGACAGGCCACAGATACGCAGTATTTT.

This clone was recorded a few times. This rearrangement joins TRBV19 to TRBJ1-2; 9 nucleotides line up with TRBD1. CDR1 and CDR2 (germline): LNHDA, SQIVND (reference sequence). The CDR3 has 15 residues. J lost 4 bases, V lost 9 bases, and 12 bases had no gene match. The CDR3 DNA reads TGTGCCAGCCGACCCCCGGGACAGGGAGCCTATGGCTACACCTTC. It translates to CASRPPGQGAYGYTF.

The table lists this clone with a few counts. The chain combines TRBV7-3 with TRBJ2-4, with TRBD1 identical over 7 bases. The CDR3 loop spans 13 amino acids. V was clipped by 1 base and J by 9 bases; unmatched bases: 3. Germline CDR1 is SGHTA and CDR2 is FQGTGA. In DNA form, the CDR3 reads TGTGCCAGCAGCTTAAGACAGGGAAGCATTCAGTACTTC. Translation: CASSLRQGSIQYF.

Comment on this clone: Within the sample, other DNA sequences also encode this same CDR3. This chain links TRBV5-1 with TRBJ1-1; tentative D call: TRBD1 (5 bases). The CDR3 is 15 amino acids. Germline assignment: CDR1 SGHRS and CDR2 YFSETQ. Trimming removed 0 bases at V and 0 bases at J, with 9 bases between. The CDR3 here is CASSLGQGMNTEAFF. CDR3 sequence (DNA): TGCGCCAGCAGCTTGGGGCAGGGAATGAACACTGAAGCTTTCTTT.

This clone has a handful of counts. This chain uses TRBV19 with TRBJ1-1, with 7 bases lining up with TRBD1. The CDR3 loop spans 14 amino acids. The V segment lost 5 bases and the J segment 4 bases; nucleotides outside the gene matches: 7. CDR1 is LNHDA and CDR2 is SQIVND in the germline V gene (reference sequence). The CDR3 DNA reads as TGTGCCAGTAGTCCGAACGACAGGGCCACTGAAGCTTTCTTT. Translated, it gives CASSPNDRATEAFF.

The CDR3 DNA sequence: TGCGCCAGCAGCTTGGCGGGACAGCTCTCCTACGAGCAGTACTTC. Translation gives CASSLAGQLSYEQYF. The rearrangement links TRBV5-1 to TRBJ2-7; TRBD1 matches at 7 bases. Looked up from germline, CDR1 is SGHRS and CDR2 is YFSETQ. The CDR3 extends over 15 amino acids. V dropped 0 bases and J dropped 0; count of bases not matched to a gene: 3.